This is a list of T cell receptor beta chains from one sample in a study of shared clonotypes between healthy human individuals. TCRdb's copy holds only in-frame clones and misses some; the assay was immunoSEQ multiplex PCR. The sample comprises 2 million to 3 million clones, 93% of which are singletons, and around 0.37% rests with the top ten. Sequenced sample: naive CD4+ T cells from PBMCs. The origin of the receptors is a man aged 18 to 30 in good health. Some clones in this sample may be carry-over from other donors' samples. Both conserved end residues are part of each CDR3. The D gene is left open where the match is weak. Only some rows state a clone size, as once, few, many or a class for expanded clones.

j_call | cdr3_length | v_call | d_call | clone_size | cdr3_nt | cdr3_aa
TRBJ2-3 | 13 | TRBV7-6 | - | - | TGTGCCAGCAGCCCACGGCCCACAGATACGCAGTATTTT | CASSPRPTDTQYF
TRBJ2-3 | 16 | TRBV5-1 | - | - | TGCGCCAGCAGCTTGGGGATAGCGGCTAGCACAGATACGCAGTATTTT | CASSLGIAASTDTQYF
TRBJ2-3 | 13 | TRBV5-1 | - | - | TGCGCCAGCACCATGGGGAGCACAGATACGCAGTATTTT | CASTMGSTDTQYF
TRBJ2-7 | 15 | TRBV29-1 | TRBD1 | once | TGCAGCGTTGAAGGGGCTGAGGGACAGACCTACGAGCAGTACTTC | CSVEGAEGQTYEQYF
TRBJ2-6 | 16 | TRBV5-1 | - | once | TGCGCCAGCAGCTTGGCCCCGGGCTCTGGGGCCAACGTCCTGACTTTC | CASSLAPGSGANVLTF
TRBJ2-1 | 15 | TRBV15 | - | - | TGTGCCACCAGCCGGTCGATCGGCATGATGGATGAGCAGTTCTTC | CATSRSIGMMDEQFF
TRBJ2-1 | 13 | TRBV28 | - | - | TGTGCCAGCAGTTTCTCGGCGGTAAATGAGCAGTTCTTC | CASSFSAVNEQFF
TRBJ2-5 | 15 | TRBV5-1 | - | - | TGCGCCAGCAGCCCCATTCCTAGCGCTATGGAGACCCAGTACTTC | CASSPIPSAMETQYF
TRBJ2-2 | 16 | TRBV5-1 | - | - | TGCGCCAGCAGCCCAGGCCTTGGGACACTGGTCGGGGAGCTGTTTTTT | CASSPGLGTLVGELFF
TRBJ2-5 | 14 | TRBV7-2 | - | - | TGTGCCAGCAGCTTAGGGCCCTACCAAGAGACCCAGTACTTC | CASSLGPYQETQYF
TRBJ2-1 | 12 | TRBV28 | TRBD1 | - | TGTGCCAGCCGGGACAGCTCTAATGAGCAGTTCTTC | CASRDSSNEQFF
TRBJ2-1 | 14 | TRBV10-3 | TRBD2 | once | TGTGCCATCAGGTGGCAGGGAGGGGACAATGAGCAGTTCTTC | CAIRWQGGDNEQFF
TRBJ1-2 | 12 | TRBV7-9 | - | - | TGTGCCAGCAGCTTAACGAACTATGGCTACACCTTC | CASSLTNYGYTF
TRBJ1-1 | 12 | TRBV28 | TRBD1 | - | TGTGCCAGCAGTCCAATAACAGGGGTAGCTTTCTTT | CASSPITGVAFF
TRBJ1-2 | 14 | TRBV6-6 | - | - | TGTGCCAGCAGAGGGGGTGCTGCTAACTATGGCTACACCTTC | CASRGGAANYGYTF
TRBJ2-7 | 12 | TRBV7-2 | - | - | TGTGCCAGCAGCCCCCGGGGAAGCTTTTCGTACTTC | CASSPRGSFSYF
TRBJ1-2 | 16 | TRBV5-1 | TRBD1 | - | TGCGCCAGCAGCTTGGGATATGCAGGGGGAATCAATGGCTACACCTTC | CASSLGYAGGINGYTF
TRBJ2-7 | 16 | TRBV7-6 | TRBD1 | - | TGTGCCAGCAGCTTAGCCCCTCCCACGACAGGGAGCGAGCAGTACTTC | CASSLAPPTTGSEQYF
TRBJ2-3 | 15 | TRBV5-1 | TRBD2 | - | TGCGCCAGCAGCAGGGGACTAGCGGGTTTAGATACGCAGTATTTT | CASSRGLAGLDTQYF
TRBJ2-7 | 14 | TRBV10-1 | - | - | TGCGCCAGCAGTGAGTCCCCCGGCGTTGGGGAGCAGTACTTC | CASSESPGVGEQYF
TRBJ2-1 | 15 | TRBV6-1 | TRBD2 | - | TGTGCCAGCAGTGAGGGACTAGCGGATTACAATGAGCAGTTCTTC | CASSEGLADYNEQFF
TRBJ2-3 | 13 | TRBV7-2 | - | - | TGTGCCAGCAGCCAGGTTTCCGGAGCTACGCAGTATTTT | CASSQVSGATQYF
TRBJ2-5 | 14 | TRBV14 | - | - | TGTGCCAGCAGCCAAGCTGCACAGCGGTACACCCAGTACTTC | CASSQAAQRYTQYF
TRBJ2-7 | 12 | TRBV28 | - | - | TGTGCCAGCAGTCGGTTCTCCTACGAGCAGTACTTT | CASSRFSYEQYF
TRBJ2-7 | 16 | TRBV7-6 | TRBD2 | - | TGTGCCAGCAGCCCCCGGACTAGCGGGCGCTTCTACGAGCAGTACTTC | CASSPRTSGRFYEQYF
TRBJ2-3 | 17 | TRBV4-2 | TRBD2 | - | TGTGCCAGCAGCCTGGGACTAGCGGGAGTGGGAACAGATACGCAGTATTTT | CASSLGLAGVGTDTQYF
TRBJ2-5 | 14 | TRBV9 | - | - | TGTGCCAGCAGACGGGACACAACCTCTTGGACCCAGTACTTC | CASRRDTTSWTQYF
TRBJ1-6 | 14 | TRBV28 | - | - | TGTGCCAGCGGTACGACAGAGTATAATTCACCCCTCCACTTT | CASGTTEYNSPLHF
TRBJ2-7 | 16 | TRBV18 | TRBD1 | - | TGTGCCAGCTCACCCACTGGACAGGGCTCTGTTGGCGAGCAGTACTTC | CASSPTGQGSVGEQYF
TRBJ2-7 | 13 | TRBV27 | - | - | TGTGCCAGCAGTTTATCCGCATATAACGAGCAGTACTTC | CASSLSAYNEQYF
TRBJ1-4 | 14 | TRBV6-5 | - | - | TGTGCCAGCAGGGCCGCAGGGTCTAATGAAAAACTGTTTTTT | CASRAAGSNEKLFF
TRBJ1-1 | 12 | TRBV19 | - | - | TGTGCCAGTAGGCCCGTCGGGACTGAAGCTTTCTTT | CASRPVGTEAFF
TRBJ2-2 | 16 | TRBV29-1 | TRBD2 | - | TGCAGCGTTTTCCGGGGGACTAGCGATGACACCGGGGAGCTGTTTTTT | CSVFRGTSDDTGELFF
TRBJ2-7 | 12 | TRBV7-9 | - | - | TGTGCCAGAAAGAAGGGTATCGACGAGCAGTACTTC | CARKKGIDEQYF
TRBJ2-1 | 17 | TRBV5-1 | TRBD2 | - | TGCGCCAGCAGCTTGGGACTAGCGGGAGGATCCTACAATGAGCAGTTCTTC | CASSLGLAGGSYNEQFF